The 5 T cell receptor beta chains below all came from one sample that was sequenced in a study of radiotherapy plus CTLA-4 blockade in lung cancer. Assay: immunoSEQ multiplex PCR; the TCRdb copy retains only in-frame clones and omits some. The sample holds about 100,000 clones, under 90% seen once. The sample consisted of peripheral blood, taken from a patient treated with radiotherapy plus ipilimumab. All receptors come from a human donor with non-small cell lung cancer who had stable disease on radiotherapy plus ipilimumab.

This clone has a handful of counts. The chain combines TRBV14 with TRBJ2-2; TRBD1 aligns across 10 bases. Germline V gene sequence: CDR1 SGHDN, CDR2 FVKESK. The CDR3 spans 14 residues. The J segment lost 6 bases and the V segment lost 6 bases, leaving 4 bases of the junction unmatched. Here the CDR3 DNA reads TGTGCCAGCAGTCGACAGGGGGCGTCCGGGGAGCTGTTTTTT. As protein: CASSRQGASGELFF.

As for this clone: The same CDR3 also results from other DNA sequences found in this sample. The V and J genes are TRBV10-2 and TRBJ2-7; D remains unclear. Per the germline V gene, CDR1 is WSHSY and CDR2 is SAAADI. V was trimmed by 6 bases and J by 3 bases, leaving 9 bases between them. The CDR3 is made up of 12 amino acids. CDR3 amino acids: CASSELNYEQYF. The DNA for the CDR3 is TGCGCCAGCAGCGAACTTAACTACGAGCAGTACTTC.

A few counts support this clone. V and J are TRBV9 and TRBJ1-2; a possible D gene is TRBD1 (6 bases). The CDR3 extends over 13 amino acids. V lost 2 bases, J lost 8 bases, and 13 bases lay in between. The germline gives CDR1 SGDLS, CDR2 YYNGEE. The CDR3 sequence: CASSVTGGWGYTF. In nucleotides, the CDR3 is TGTGCCAGCAGCGTTACGGGGGGCTGGGGCTACACCTTC.

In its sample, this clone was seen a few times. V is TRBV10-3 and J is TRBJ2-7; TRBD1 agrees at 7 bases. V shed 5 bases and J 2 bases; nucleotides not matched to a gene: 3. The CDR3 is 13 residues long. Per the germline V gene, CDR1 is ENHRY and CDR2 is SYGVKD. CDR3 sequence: CAISTGDTYEQYF. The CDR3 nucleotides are TGTGCCATCAGTACAGGGGACACCTACGAGCAGTACTTC.

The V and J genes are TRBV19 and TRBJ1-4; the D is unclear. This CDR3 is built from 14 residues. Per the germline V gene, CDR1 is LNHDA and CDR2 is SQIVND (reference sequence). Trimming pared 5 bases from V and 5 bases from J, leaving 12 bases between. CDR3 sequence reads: CASSSGLLNEKLFF. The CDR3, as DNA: TGTGCCAGTAGTTCGGGCCTACTGAATGAAAAACTGTTTTTT.